Listed here are 24 T cell receptor beta chains from one sample, sequenced in a study of blood T cell repertoires in COVID-19. The assay was immunoSEQ multiplex PCR, and TCRdb's table has in-frame clones only and misses some. The sample yields 50,000 to 65,000 clones, around 87% seen once. The material sequenced was peripheral blood. The receptors were sampled from an elderly woman with COVID-19, enrolled during active disease.

The chain employs TRBV7-7 and TRBJ1-5, with a weak D call TRBD1 (6 bases). The CDR3 loop spans 15 amino acids. The V and J ends lost 4 bases and 5 bases respectively, with 15 bases between them. The germline gives CDR1 SSHAT, CDR2 FNYEAQ (reference sequence). CDR3 coding DNA: TGTGCCAGCAGCTATGACAGGAACCCGCATCAGCCCCAGCATTTT. Protein: CASSYDRNPHQPQHF.

This chain links TRBV7-8 with TRBJ2-3; TRBD2 matches 10 bases. With 1 base clipped from V and 6 bases from J, the junction kept 16 bases outside the gene matches. CDR1 is SGHVS and CDR2 is FQNEAQ in the germline V gene. CDR3 length equals 19 residues. Written as DNA, the CDR3 is TGTGCCAGCAGCTTAGTTAGGCCGGGACTAGCGACCCTCTCGGATACGCAGTATTTT. Translating it yields CASSLVRPGLATLSDTQYF. Supplemented by reference TRBV7-8 and TRBJ2-3, the full variable domain reads GAGVSQSPRYKVAKRGQDVALRCDPISGHVSLFWYQQALGQGPEFLTYFQNEAQLDKSGLPSDRFFAERPEGSVSTLKIQRTQQEDSAVYLCASSLVRPGLATLSDTQYFGPGTRLTVL.

The chain employs TRBV19 and TRBJ1-4; D remains ambiguous. From germline, CDR1 is LNHDA and CDR2 SQIVND (reference sequence). V lost 5 bases, J lost 11 bases, and 9 bases lay in between. The CDR3 contains 11 residues. For the CDR3, the DNA is TGTGCCAGTAGTTCCTTTGAGAAACTGTTTTTT. It translates to CASSSFEKLFF.

The genes are TRBV7-2 and TRBJ2-5; D call uncertain. CDR1 and CDR2 (germline): SGHTA, FQGNSA. CDR3 length: 14 amino acids. Trimming cost V 5 bases and J 0 bases, with 10 bases left between them. CDR3 nucleotides: TGTGCCAGCAGCCCCACAGCCGACCAAGAGACCCAGTACTTC. It is translated as CASSPTADQETQYF.

This chain links TRBV10-3 with TRBJ2-5, with TRBD2 as a possible D gene (6 bases). V gave up 2 bases and J gave up 2 bases, with 9 bases separating them. The CDR3 runs to 14 residues. The germline CDR1 and CDR2 sequences are ENHRY and SYGVKD. CDR3 coding DNA: TGTGCCATCAGTGAGGGGGGGACTCAAGAGACCCAGTACTTC. It translates to CAISEGGTQETQYF.

This clone is a singleton in its sample. The chain has TRBV10-3 and TRBJ2-5, with TRBD1 matching over 12 bases. The germline V gene encodes CDR1 ENHRY and CDR2 SYGVKD. The length of the CDR3 is 17 residues. The J segment lost 4 bases and the V segment lost 4 bases, leaving 10 bases of the junction unmatched. This CDR3 is CAISGGQGAGIGETQYF. The CDR3 DNA is TGTGCCATCAGTGGGGGACAGGGGGCAGGGATAGGAGAGACCCAGTACTTC.

The chain combines TRBV7-8 with TRBJ1-2; the match to TRBD1 covers 10 bases. With 4 bases clipped from V and 4 bases from J, the junction kept 6 bases outside the gene matches. Germline lookup yields CDR1 SGHVS and CDR2 FQNEAQ. The CDR3 contains 15 residues. The CDR3 loop reads CASSSSGQGPYGYTF. Written as DNA, the CDR3 is TGTGCCAGCAGCTCCTCGGGACAGGGGCCCTATGGCTACACCTTC.

The V call is TRBV7-9, the J call TRBJ1-4; D possibly corresponds to TRBD1 (5 bases). Trimming shortened V by 4 bases and J by 4 bases, and 13 bases separated the two germline ends. Germline V gene lookup returns CDR1 SEHNR and CDR2 FQNEAQ (reference sequence). CDR3 length: 15 amino acids. DNA for the CDR3: TGTGCCAGCAGCTCATCACCGGGACTTAATGAAAAACTGTTTTTT. Translating gives CASSSSPGLNEKLFF.

The chain uses TRBV3-1 (or the pseudogene TRBV3-2) and TRBJ2-2; 9 nucleotides agree with TRBD2. The CDR3 loop spans 17 amino acids. V lost 4 bases to trimming and J lost 4 bases; unmatched junction nucleotides: 10. Looked up from germline, CDR1 is LGHDT and CDR2 is YNNKEL (reference sequence). The CDR3 region is CASSRASGASGTGELFF. For the CDR3, the DNA is TGTGCCAGCAGCCGAGCTAGCGGGGCCTCGGGCACCGGGGAGCTGTTTTTT.

This chain connects TRBV7-2 to TRBJ2-7; the match to TRBD1 covers 12 bases. The CDR3 runs 17 residues. With V trimmed by 5 bases and J by 0 bases, 8 bases remained unmatched. Germline CDR1 is SGHTA and CDR2 is FQGNSA. In DNA form, the CDR3 reads TGTGCCAGCAGCCCGGGACAGGGGGCCCGGAGCTCCTACGAGCAGTACTTC. Protein: CASSPGQGARSSYEQYF.

The chain joins TRBV2 to TRBJ1-1; D perhaps matches TRBD1 (5 bases). CDR1 and CDR2 from the germline V gene are SNHLY and FYNNEI. This CDR3 is 13 amino acids long. The V gene lost 3 bases and the J gene lost 0 bases, with 5 bases spanning the gap. DNA for the CDR3: TGTGCCAGCAGTGACAGGGTGAACACTGAAGCTTTCTTT. Translating gives CASSDRVNTEAFF.

Here the CDR3 DNA reads TGTGCCATCAGTGGTGCCTTCGGGGAACTGAACACTGAAGCTTTCTTT. This gives the protein CAISGAFGELNTEAFF. The chain has TRBV10-3 and TRBJ1-1; D is uncertain. This CDR3 has 16 amino acids. Germline V CDR1 and CDR2: ENHRY, SYGVKD. Trimming cost V 4 bases and J 0 bases, with 15 bases left between them.

This clone was observed once. This sequence joins TRBV19 and TRBJ1-4; TRBD1 might be the D (6 bases). Trimming shortened V by 3 bases and J by 4 bases, and 12 bases separated the two germline ends. From germline, CDR1 is LNHDA and CDR2 SQIVND (reference sequence). The CDR3 spans 15 residues. The CDR3 sequence is CASSIGGSGNEKLFF. DNA of the CDR3: TGTGCCAGTAGTATTGGGGGCAGTGGTAATGAAAAACTGTTTTTT.

This clone occurred once. The chain is built from TRBV6-5 and TRBJ2-4; a weak D match, TRBD1 (5 bases). CDR1 and CDR2 from the germline V gene are MNHEY and SVGAGI. The CDR3 is made up of 12 amino acids. Trimming took off 6 bases at V and 6 bases at J, with 9 bases between the two ends. CDR3 loop: CASRTVGNIQYF. In DNA, the CDR3 is TGTGCCAGCAGGACAGTGGGAAACATTCAGTACTTC.

J is TRBJ2-2 and V is TRBV2; TRBD2 matches at 8 bases. CDR3 size: 14 residues. CDR1 SNHLY and CDR2 FYNNEI come from the germline V gene. The V and J ends lost 11 bases and 2 bases, in that order; junction bases with no gene match: 7. CDR3 residues: CAGKAGENTGELFF. For the CDR3, the DNA is TGTGCCGGTAAAGCGGGGGAAAACACCGGGGAGCTGTTTTTT.

The J gene is TRBJ2-3, the V gene TRBV9, with a weak D call TRBD2 (6 bases). Germline V gives CDR1 SGDLS, CDR2 YYNGEE. V gave up 0 bases and J gave up 0 bases, with 11 bases separating them. This CDR3 comprises 16 residues. Written as DNA, the CDR3 is TGTGCCAGCAGCGTAGGGCGGGGAGCTAGCACAGATACGCAGTATTTT. Translated, it gives CASSVGRGASTDTQYF.

The chain joins TRBV5-4 to TRBJ2-5, with 13 bases that match TRBD2. The V and J ends lost 4 bases and 1 base, in that order; junction bases with no gene match: 1. Germline V gene sequence: CDR1 SGHNT, CDR2 YYREEE (reference sequence). The CDR3 length is 15 residues. In nucleotides, the CDR3 is TGTGCCAGCAGCGGGACTAGCGGGGCCCAAGAGACCCAGTACTTC. It yields the protein CASSGTSGAQETQYF.

The rearrangement links TRBV3-1 (or the pseudogene TRBV3-2) to TRBJ1-2; 7 bases line up with TRBD1. Losses at the gene ends were 0 bases for V and 4 bases for J; bases not matched to a gene: 5. This CDR3 has 15 residues. Germline V lookup: CDR1 LGHDT, CDR2 YNNKEL (reference sequence). The CDR3 loop is CASSQDKGASYGYTF. In DNA, the CDR3 is TGTGCCAGCAGCCAAGATAAGGGGGCAAGCTATGGCTACACCTTC.

The chain links TRBV9 to TRBJ2-1; 7 bases match TRBD1. CDR3 length equals 15 residues. V was pared by 0 bases and J by 10 bases, with 10 bases of the junction left unmatched. Germline CDR1 SGDLS, CDR2 YYNGEE. This chain's CDR3 is CASSVDRATGSEQFF. The CDR3 DNA follows: TGTGCCAGCAGCGTAGACAGGGCGACAGGGAGCGAGCAGTTCTTC.

The CDR3 DNA reads as TGTGCCAGCAGCTCGACCCAACAGGGGGCCCACGAGCAGTACTTC. It encodes CASSSTQQGAHEQYF. J is TRBJ2-7 and V is TRBV21-1; the table names TRBD1, a call not compared with the DNA. TRBV21-1 corresponds to a pseudogene. The CDR3 extends over 15 amino acids.

The table lists this clone with a count of one. V and J are TRBV10-3 and TRBJ1-1; possible D gene TRBD1, 5 bases. The CDR3 extends over 12 amino acids. Germline-derived CDR1 and CDR2 are ENHRY and SYGVKD. Trimming took off 6 bases at V and 7 bases at J, with 12 bases between the two ends. CDR3 bases: TGTGCCATCAGCAGGGACTCTGATGAAGCTTTCTTT. Residues: CAISRDSDEAFF.

The V gene is TRBV9, the J gene TRBJ2-1; 8 nucleotides agree with TRBD2. Trimming at V came to 7 bases and at J to 5 bases, leaving 11 bases not matched to a gene. CDR3 length: 15 amino acids. The germline V gene encodes CDR1 SGDLS and CDR2 YYNGEE. The CDR3 DNA reads TGTGCCAGCTCTCGCGGGGGGCTGGAAAACAATGAGCAGTTCTTC. Encoded protein: CASSRGGLENNEQFF.

The V call is TRBV10-2, the J call TRBJ1-5, with 8 bases lining up with TRBD1. Germline lookup yields CDR1 WSHSY and CDR2 SAAADI. J lost 3 bases, V lost 7 bases, and 8 bases had no gene match. The CDR3 runs to 15 residues. The CDR3 DNA sequence: TGCGCCAGCAAAAGGGGACAGGCGTTCAATCAGCCCCAGCATTTT. This gives the protein CASKRGQAFNQPQHF.

J is TRBJ1-2 and V is TRBV5-4; D is uncertain. This CDR3 is built from 13 residues. Trimming pared 2 bases from V and 4 bases from J, leaving 9 bases between. CDR1 and CDR2 (germline): SGHNT, YYREEE (reference sequence). The CDR3 protein is CASSFEQLYGYTF. In DNA form, the CDR3 reads TGTGCCAGCAGCTTTGAACAGCTCTATGGCTACACCTTC.